This T cell receptor (beta chain) was recovered during a study of cytomegalovirus exposure and HLA in healthy donors. Overall study findings and caveats: A likely sequencing artifact accounted for one observed cluster of highly shared sequence variants. On later analysis, the bulk of CMV-associated TCR beta chains appeared to be HLA-restricted.

As for this clone: Its antigen remains unidentified.

PCR involved 60 Vbeta and 13 Jbeta primers. Authors' analysis steps: A follow-up analysis tallied 73 million or so unique TCR beta chains, roughly 11 million shared. The method was immunoSEQ multiplex PCR; TCRdb's version includes in-frame clones alone and lacks a portion of them. D and trimming were read from the DNA, whereas the V and J calls and clone size are those reported in that table. This sample yields approximately 260,000 clones, of which 92% are seen a single time; about 1.7% belongs to the top ten. CDR3 size: 16 residues. Germline-derived CDR1 and CDR2 are SGHRS and YFSETQ. With 0 bases removed from V and 4 bases from J, the gap between germline ends came to 14 bases.

The clonotype was recovered from a girl aged 2 to 10 in good health and CMV-seronegative. The rearrangement uses TRBV5-1 and TRBJ2-1; weak D call: TRBD2 (6 bases). The sequencing input was PBMCs. The CDR3 coding sequence is TGCGCCAGCAGCTTGGTGGGCGGAGGAGGGTACAATGAGCAGTTCTTC. It yields the protein CASSLVGGGGYNEQFF.